Following are 29 T cell receptor beta chains from one sample sequenced in a study of long-term antiretroviral therapy in people with HIV. immunoSEQ v3.0 was run at survey level. Some clones are missing from TCRdb's copy, which holds only in-frame ones; the method was immunoSEQ multiplex PCR. Of approximately 22,000 clones in the sample, approximately 82% are singletons; the top ten hold 15% to 20%. The specimen comprised unsorted PBMCs, sampled 0.1 years before starting antiretroviral therapy. All receptors come from a man aged 18-30 years with HIV.

The gene calls are TRBV2 and TRBJ2-7; D is ambiguous. Germline V lookup: CDR1 SNHLY, CDR2 FYNNEI. The CDR3 loop spans 13 amino acids. V lost 0 bases to trimming and J lost 6 bases, with 9 bases between them. This chain's CDR3 is CASSEAFKREQYF. The CDR3 bases are TGTGCCAGCAGTGAAGCGTTCAAGCGCGAGCAGTACTTC.

V is TRBV6-6 and J is TRBJ2-1; D is unresolved. This CDR3 has 14 residues. Per germline, CDR1 MNHNY and CDR2 SVGAGI (reference sequence). V shed 4 bases and J shed 3 bases, with 10 bases lying between them. CDR3 bases: TGTGCCAGCAGTTCCACCTCGGACTACAATGAGCAGTTCTTC. Protein product: CASSSTSDYNEQFF.

The J gene is TRBJ2-7, the V gene TRBV28, with D hard to call. V lost 1 base and J lost 4, with 14 bases in between. The CDR3 is 15 residues long. The germline V gene encodes CDR1 MDHEN and CDR2 SYDVKM. CDR3 in DNA: TGTGCCAGCAGTTTATATAGAGGCGCGGTGTACGAGCAGTACTTC. This sequence encodes CASSLYRGAVYEQYF.

V and J are TRBV30 and TRBJ2-5; TRBD2 agrees at 9 bases. J gave up 1 base and V 0 bases, and 12 bases lay outside the gene matches. The CDR3 loop spans 18 amino acids. Germline-derived CDR1 and CDR2 are GTSNPN and SVGIG (reference sequence). The CDR3 DNA follows: TGTGCCTGGAGTGTAGGCCCCGAGACGACTAGCGGCCAAGAGACCCAGTACTTC. This gives the protein CAWSVGPETTSGQETQYF.

The V call is TRBV6-5, the J call TRBJ2-7, with no clear D. The germline V and J ends were trimmed by 7 bases and 3 bases, with 13 bases remaining between them. Germline V CDR1 and CDR2: MNHEY, SVGAGI. The CDR3 is made up of 13 amino acids. The CDR3 reads CASTSSNYYEQYF. The CDR3 DNA follows: TGTGCCAGCACGTCCTCGAACTACTACGAGCAGTACTTC.

CDR3 DNA sequence: TGTGCCAGCAGCTTAAGTGTGGGATTCCGGGCGAACACTGAAGCTTTCTTT. Amino acids: CASSLSVGFRANTEAFF. The rearrangement links TRBV13 to TRBJ1-1; D gene unclear. The ends were cut back, 2 bases at V and 1 base at J, with 17 bases in the middle. The CDR3 loop spans 17 amino acids. Germline V gene data show CDR1 as PRHDT and CDR2 as FYEKMQ (reference sequence).

This clone was picked up one time. The V and J genes are TRBV27 and TRBJ2-2, with TRBD1 identical over 9 bases. Trimming took 5 bases from V and 7 from J; bases not matched to a gene: 5. CDR3 length equals 14 residues. Per the germline V gene, CDR1 is MNHEY and CDR2 is SMNVEV (reference sequence). CDR3 coding DNA: TGTGCCAGCAGTCACAGGGGGCCTAGCGGGGAGCTGTTTTTT. Amino acid sequence: CASSHRGPSGELFF.

The J gene is TRBJ1-1, the V gene TRBV4-2; D not resolved. The V end lost 3 bases, the J end lost 10 bases, and 6 bases lay between the germline ends. From germline, CDR1 is LGHNA and CDR2 YNFKEQ. The CDR3 is 10 residues long. The CDR3 DNA follows: TGTGCCAGCAGCCAGGATGTAGCTTTCTTT. Protein product: CASSQDVAFF.

The genes are TRBV6-6 and TRBJ1-2, with 7 nucleotides matching TRBD1. Germline CDR1 is MNHNY and CDR2 is SVGAGI (reference sequence). With V trimmed by 6 bases and J by 4 bases, 11 bases remained unmatched. The CDR3 has 15 residues. CDR3 protein: CASRPLGQSSYGYTF. CDR3 DNA sequence: TGTGCCAGCAGACCCCTGGGACAGTCCAGCTATGGCTACACCTTC.

The chain recombines TRBV4-1 with TRBJ2-7, with 7 nucleotides matching TRBD1. Germline V gene data show CDR1 as MGHRA and CDR2 as YSYEKL. The CDR3 consists of 16 residues. Trimming took 0 bases from V and 3 from J; bases not matched to a gene: 8. This CDR3 is CASSQEATGFIYEQYF. Written as DNA, the CDR3 is TGCGCCAGCAGCCAAGAAGCGACAGGGTTTATCTACGAGCAGTACTTC.

The chain carries TRBV4-2 and TRBJ2-5; 7 nucleotides agree with TRBD2. The CDR3 runs to 18 residues. J was trimmed by 0 bases and V by 4 bases; bases with no gene match: 14. Germline values: CDR1 LGHNA, CDR2 YNFKEQ. The CDR3, as DNA: TGTGCCAGCAGCCGAAAGGTGAGCGGGGCAGCGAACCAAGAGACCCAGTACTTC. It translates to CASSRKVSGAANQETQYF.

This clone was counted once. This chain connects TRBV7-8 to TRBJ2-7; 7 bases align to TRBD1. V was clipped by 2 bases and J by 0 bases; unmatched bases: 4. The V gene's germline CDR1 is SGHVS and CDR2 FQNEAQ. This CDR3 region has 15 residues. Here the CDR3 reads CASSLKDRSSYEQYF. As DNA, the CDR3 is TGTGCCAGCAGCTTAAAGGACAGGAGCTCCTACGAGCAGTACTTC.

CDR3 residues: CAISGGRVGYEQYF. CDR3 DNA: TGTGCCATCAGTGGGGGCAGGGTTGGGTACGAGCAGTACTTC. The chain uses TRBV10-3 and TRBJ2-7; TRBD1 might be the D (5 bases). V lost 4 bases, J lost 4 bases, and 14 bases lay in between. The CDR3 length is 14 residues. CDR1 and CDR2 from the germline V gene are ENHRY and SYGVKD.

The rearrangement joins TRBV19 to TRBJ1-2; 8 nucleotides match TRBD1. CDR3 length: 15 residues. CDR1 is LNHDA, CDR2 SQIVND, per germline (reference sequence). Germline trimming cut 2 bases from V and 4 bases from J; bases unmatched to any gene: 6. The CDR3 loop reads CASSIPQGAVYGYTF. The CDR3 region has the DNA TGTGCCAGTAGTATACCCCAGGGGGCAGTCTATGGCTACACCTTC.

The J gene is TRBJ2-5, the V gene TRBV6-6, with TRBD2 matching over 7 bases. The CDR3 is 15 amino acids. Germline values: CDR1 MNHNY, CDR2 SVGAGI (reference sequence). J gave up 2 bases and V 2 bases, and 5 bases lay outside the gene matches. Written as DNA, the CDR3 is TGTGCCAGCAGTTACCTCGGGACTAAACAAGAGACCCAGTACTTC. This sequence encodes CASSYLGTKQETQYF.

This chain uses TRBV6-5 with TRBJ1-1, with no clear D. Germline values: CDR1 MNHEY, CDR2 SVGAGI. The ends were cut back, 2 bases at V and 3 bases at J, with 10 bases in the middle. The CDR3 totals 14 residues. The chain's CDR3 is CASSYIGRDTEAFF. The CDR3 DNA sequence: TGTGCCAGCAGTTACATAGGGAGGGACACTGAAGCTTTCTTT.

The CDR3 DNA reads as TGCACCAGCAGCCAAGTATTGGAGTACTTC. Translated: CTSSQVLEYF. The chain employs TRBV1 and TRBJ2-5. TRBV1 is tagged as a pseudogene. The CDR3 has 10 residues.

This chain links TRBV5-6 with TRBJ2-1; weak D call: TRBD2 (6 bases). Germline lookup yields CDR1 SGHDT and CDR2 YYEEEE. The CDR3 consists of 18 residues. V shed 1 base and J shed 2 bases, with 19 bases lying between them. CDR3 in DNA: TGTGCCAGCAGCTTGCTCCGGGAGCGGTGGACTCCCTACAATGAGCAGTTCTTC. Translating gives CASSLLRERWTPYNEQFF.

The J gene is TRBJ1-4, the V gene TRBV7-9; 7 bases match TRBD1. This CDR3 is built from 16 residues. Germline values: CDR1 SEHNR, CDR2 FQNEAQ (reference sequence). The V and J ends lost 0 bases and 3 bases, in that order; junction bases with no gene match: 4. The CDR3 loop is CASSLARGPANEKLFF. Written as DNA, the CDR3 is TGTGCCAGCAGCTTAGCGAGGGGGCCTGCTAATGAAAAACTGTTTTTT.

The genes are TRBV21-1 and TRBJ1-5; TRBD1 reflects the table's D call only, with no check against the DNA. TRBV21-1 is designated a pseudogene. The CDR3 covers 15 residues. CDR3 nucleotide sequence: TGTGCCAGCAGCAGGTTCAGGGCAGGGAATCAGCCCCAGCATTTT. Translation: CASSRFRAGNQPQHF.

The rearrangement joins TRBV5-4 to TRBJ2-3; a possible D gene is TRBD2 (7 bases). The germline V gene has CDR1 SGHNT and CDR2 YYREEE (reference sequence). CDR3 length equals 13 residues. V dropped 10 bases and J dropped 3 bases, with 15 bases sitting between them. The CDR3 sequence: CASHAGATDTQYF. CDR3 in DNA: TGTGCCTCCCACGCGGGGGCAACAGATACGCAGTATTTT.

This sequence joins TRBV12-5 and TRBJ2-3; no definite D call. The CDR3 extends over 10 amino acids. Trimming removed 6 bases from V and 4 bases from J, with 2 bases in between. The germline V gene has CDR1 LGHNT and CDR2 FRNRAP. The CDR3 nucleotides read TGTGCTAGTGGAGCAGATACGCAGTATTTT. Protein sequence: CASGADTQYF.

V and J are TRBV29-1 and TRBJ2-5; a possible D gene is TRBD1 (6 bases). The better agreement between TRBJ2-7 and the DNA end casts doubt on the J call. Germline V lookup: CDR1 SQVTM, CDR2 ANQGSEA. The CDR3 has 14 residues. In nucleotides, the CDR3 is TGCAGCGTTGAACGGCAGGGGCTCTCCTACGAGCAGTACTTC. Translation gives CSVERQGLSYEQYF.

The V call is TRBV5-1, the J call TRBJ1-1; no reliable D call. With 0 bases removed from V and 7 bases from J, the gap between germline ends came to 28 bases. The germline CDR1 and CDR2 sequences are SGHRS and YFSETQ. This CDR3 is 19 amino acids long. In nucleotides, the CDR3 is TGCGCCAGCAGCTTGGAGCCCTCCGCGTCCACTCACCCCCGGGGTGAAGCTTTCTTT. The encoded protein is CASSLEPSASTHPRGEAFF. Full variable domain (rest looked up from reference TRBV5-1 and TRBJ1-1): KAGVTQTPRYLIKTRGQQVTLSCSPISGHRSVSWYQQTPGQGLQFLFEYFSETQRNKGNFPGRFSGRQFSNSRSEMNVSTLELGDSALYLCASSLEPSASTHPRGEAFFGQGTRLTVV.

The chain joins TRBV2 to TRBJ2-7; the D gene is possibly TRBD2 (5 bases). V lost 8 bases and J 0 bases, leaving 11 bases between the germline ends. The CDR3 is 13 amino acids. Germline V lookup: CDR1 SNHLY, CDR2 FYNNEI. CDR3 in DNA: TGTGCCAGCGGGAGATTGGACTCCTACGAGCAGTACTTC. This codes for CASGRLDSYEQYF. Full variable domain (outside the CDR3, taken from reference TRBV2 and TRBJ2-7): EPEVTQTPSHQVTQMGQEVILRCVPISNHLYFYWYRQILGQKVEFLVSFYNNEISEKSEIFDDQFSVERPDGSNFTLKIRSTKLEDSAMYFCASGRLDSYEQYFGPGTRLTVT.

J is TRBJ2-7 and V is TRBV2; D remains ambiguous. CDR1 is SNHLY and CDR2 is FYNNEI in the germline V gene. Trimming took off 3 bases at V and 6 bases at J, with 15 bases between the two ends. CDR3 length: 14 residues. The CDR3 loop is CASSESARSLEQYF. The CDR3 nucleotides read TGTGCCAGCAGTGAGAGTGCGCGGTCTCTCGAGCAGTACTTC.

V usage is TRBV15 and J usage is TRBJ1-1, with 11 nucleotides matching TRBD1. This CDR3 is 14 amino acids long. Germline V lookup: CDR1 LNHNV, CDR2 YYDKDF (reference sequence). The V and J ends lost 1 base and 9 bases, in that order; junction bases with no gene match: 4. CDR3 sequence: CATSRVGQGAKAFF. The CDR3 nucleotides are TGTGCCACCAGCAGAGTAGGACAGGGGGCCAAAGCTTTCTTT.

The chain is built from TRBV29-1 and TRBJ2-7; 9 bases agree with TRBD2. The trim removed 2 bases at V and 0 bases at J, leaving 11 bases unmatched. Germline V gene lookup returns CDR1 SQVTM and CDR2 ANQGSEA. The CDR3 length is 17 residues. The CDR3 is CSVEKRGLAGSSYEQYF. CDR3 coding DNA: TGCAGCGTTGAAAAGAGGGGTCTAGCGGGATCCTCCTACGAGCAGTACTTC.

The gene calls are TRBV5-1 and TRBJ2-1; possibly TRBD2 for D (6 bases). The CDR3 spans 14 residues. Deletions cut 1 base from V and 8 bases from J, with 13 bases between. CDR1 is SGHRS and CDR2 is YFSETQ in the germline V gene. The CDR3 DNA follows: TGCGCCAGCAGCTTGCCCCCCAGCGGGCATGAGCAGTTCTTC. Protein: CASSLPPSGHEQFF.